Each of the 25 T cell receptor beta chains below was sequenced from the same sample in a study of blood T cell repertoires in COVID-19. TCRdb's table, derived via immunoSEQ multiplex PCR, lists solely in-frame clones and lacks some. The sample yields about 280,000 clones, around 90% seen once. Sequenced: PBMCs or T cells enriched from blood (not recorded which). The origin of the receptors is a woman between 25 and 40 years old who had recovered from COVID-19.

CDR3 loop: CASSVQTANSPLHF. The CDR3 nucleotides are TGTGCCAGCAGCGTACAGACAGCCAATTCACCCCTCCACTTT. V usage is TRBV9 and J usage is TRBJ1-6; tentatively, D is TRBD1 (5 bases). The CDR3 loop spans 14 amino acids. Per the germline V gene, CDR1 is SGDLS and CDR2 is YYNGEE. Trimming left V 1 base short and J 7 bases short, with 9 bases between.

In nucleotides, the CDR3 is TGTGCCAGCGGCGCACCGGGACAGGGGTTTAATGAGCAGTTCTTC. This sequence encodes CASGAPGQGFNEQFF. The rearrangement links TRBV28 to TRBJ2-1, with 10 bases that match TRBD1. V trimming: 8 bases; J trimming: 7 bases; junction bases outside the gene matches: 11. The CDR3 consists of 15 residues. From germline, CDR1 is MDHEN and CDR2 SYDVKM.

This chain connects TRBV3-1 (or the pseudogene TRBV3-2) to TRBJ2-7; D not certain. The CDR3 runs 15 residues. CDR1 is LGHDT and CDR2 is YNNKEL in the germline V gene (reference sequence). V was cut by 1 base and J by 2 bases, with 12 bases left in between. This CDR3 reads CASSQVVGLPYEQYF. CDR3 sequence (DNA): TGTGCCAGCAGCCAAGTGGTGGGCTTGCCCTACGAGCAGTACTTC.

Notes on this clone: The junction departs from germline at one end; a sequencing error may be responsible. The chain employs TRBV18 and TRBJ2-7, with TRBD1 matching over 8 bases. Germline assignment: CDR1 KGHSH and CDR2 LQKENI. The CDR3 runs to 14 residues. The CDR3 bases are TGTGCCAGTTCACTGGGGAGGACAGGGAACGAGCAGTACTTC. Protein product: CASSLGRTGNEQYF.

The V gene is TRBV9, the J gene TRBJ1-2, with 7 positions matching TRBD1. The trim removed 0 bases at V and 4 bases at J, leaving 6 bases unmatched. Per the germline V gene, CDR1 is SGDLS and CDR2 is YYNGEE. The CDR3 extends over 15 amino acids. The CDR3 spells CASSVANRGIYGYTF. The DNA for the CDR3 is TGTGCCAGCAGCGTAGCTAACAGGGGCATCTATGGCTACACCTTC.

The chain employs TRBV5-4 and TRBJ2-5; 13 bases are shared with TRBD2. V shed 5 bases and J 7 bases; nucleotides not matched to a gene: 11. The CDR3 spans 16 residues. Germline loops: CDR1 SGHNT, CDR2 YYREEE (reference sequence). CDR3 nucleotides: TGTGCCAGCAGTTACGGACTAGCGGGGGCCCCAGGGACCCAGTACTTC. Its translation is CASSYGLAGAPGTQYF.

V and J are TRBV6-6 and TRBJ2-3, with 8 positions matching TRBD2. Germline lookup yields CDR1 MNHNY and CDR2 SVGAGI (reference sequence). The CDR3 length is 16 residues. Losses at the gene ends were 2 bases for V and 1 base for J; bases not matched to a gene: 5. The CDR3 loop is CASSYLLRGGTDTQYF. The CDR3 DNA reads TGTGCCAGCAGTTACCTACTGCGGGGGGGCACAGATACGCAGTATTTT.

The chain employs TRBV28 and TRBJ2-1; 9 positions agree with TRBD2. CDR1 MDHEN and CDR2 SYDVKM come from the germline V gene. The trim removed 6 bases at V and 2 bases at J, leaving 2 bases unmatched. This CDR3 contains 14 residues. The CDR3 DNA reads as TGTGCCAGCAGCCGCGGGGGGGCCTACAATGAGCAGTTCTTC. Its translation: CASSRGGAYNEQFF.

The chain is built from TRBV27 and TRBJ1-2, with TRBD1 identical over 8 bases. J was trimmed by 3 bases and V by 5 bases; bases with no gene match: 14. This CDR3 has 17 amino acids. In germline, CDR1 is MNHEY, CDR2 SMNVEV (reference sequence). CDR3 sequence reads: CASSTTRGGTGDYGYTF. CDR3 nucleotides: TGTGCCAGCAGTACGACACGTGGGGGGACAGGAGACTATGGCTACACCTTC.

The rearrangement joins TRBV6-5 to TRBJ2-7, with D tentatively TRBD2 (5 bases). Trimming left V 8 bases short and J 3 bases short, with 17 bases between. The CDR3 is made up of 14 amino acids. The germline V gene has CDR1 MNHEY and CDR2 SVGAGI. CDR3 region: CASSWSGTGYEQYF. As DNA, the CDR3 is TGTGCCAGCTCGTGGAGCGGTACGGGCTACGAGCAGTACTTC.

The chain links TRBV5-1 to TRBJ1-6; no definite D call. The CDR3 totals 16 residues. Deletions cut 2 bases from V and 5 bases from J, with 14 bases between. Germline loops: CDR1 SGHRS, CDR2 YFSETQ. CDR3 region: CASSFFPPEDNSPLHF. DNA for the CDR3: TGCGCCAGCAGCTTCTTCCCCCCAGAGGATAATTCACCCCTCCACTTT.

This clone was found once. The chain recombines TRBV7-9 with TRBJ2-3, with 7 positions matching TRBD2. Looked up from germline, CDR1 is SEHNR and CDR2 is FQNEAQ (reference sequence). The CDR3 is 17 residues long. J lost 2 bases, V lost 1 base, and 9 bases had no gene match. CDR3 DNA: TGTGCCAGCAGCTTAGGGACCCAAGCGGGGCCCACAGATACGCAGTATTTT. Protein: CASSLGTQAGPTDTQYF.

This clone was seen a single time. V usage is TRBV14 and J usage is TRBJ2-7, with TRBD1 matching 9 bases. This CDR3 spans 13 amino acids. The J segment lost 7 bases and the V segment lost 6 bases, leaving 7 bases of the junction unmatched. Germline V gene data show CDR1 as SGHDN and CDR2 as FVKESK. CDR3 sequence (DNA): TGTGCCAGCAGTCCGACAGGGGGAAGGGAGCAGTACTTC. This gives the protein CASSPTGGREQYF. Full variable domain (rest looked up from reference TRBV14 and TRBJ2-7): EAGVTQFPSHSVIEKGQTVTLRCDPISGHDNLYWYRRVMGKEIKFLLHFVKESKQDESGMPNNRFLAERTGGTYSTLKVQPAELEDSGVYFCASSPTGGREQYFGPGTRLTVT.

This sequence joins TRBV18 and TRBJ2-1; tentative D call: TRBD1 (6 bases). V was trimmed by 2 bases and J by 3 bases, leaving 17 bases between them. Germline loops: CDR1 KGHSH, CDR2 LQKENI. The CDR3 totals 17 residues. In DNA form, the CDR3 reads TGTGCCAGCTCACCAGCCAGGCAGGACAGAGTCTACAATGAGCAGTTCTTC. This sequence encodes CASSPARQDRVYNEQFF.

This clone came up once. The chain joins TRBV27 to TRBJ2-7; D remains unclear. Germline loops: CDR1 MNHEY, CDR2 SMNVEV (reference sequence). This CDR3 contains 13 residues. The ends were cut back, 5 bases at V and 4 bases at J, with 12 bases in the middle. As DNA, the CDR3 is TGTGCCAGCAGTCCACACAACTATTACGAGCAGTACTTC. This encodes CASSPHNYYEQYF.

V and J are TRBV11-2 and TRBJ2-1, with a possible D match to TRBD1 (5 bases). The CDR3 runs to 15 residues. With 6 bases removed from V and 0 bases from J, the gap between germline ends came to 12 bases. Germline V CDR1 and CDR2: SGHAT, FQNNGV. In nucleotides, the CDR3 is TGTGCCAGCAGTGTAGGGGCGAGCTCCTACAATGAGCAGTTCTTC. Its protein product is CASSVGASSYNEQFF.

The count of this clone is one. This chain connects TRBV6-5 to TRBJ2-1; 7 positions agree with TRBD1. Germline-derived CDR1 and CDR2 are MNHEY and SVGAGI. V dropped 0 bases and J dropped 11; count of bases not matched to a gene: 4. The CDR3 length is 13 residues. CDR3 in amino acids: CASSYSTGSKQFF. DNA for the CDR3: TGTGCCAGCAGTTACTCGACAGGGTCTAAGCAGTTCTTC.

The V and J genes are TRBV4-1 and TRBJ2-2; 7 bases are a match to TRBD1. Germline values: CDR1 MGHRA, CDR2 YSYEKL. The CDR3 contains 17 residues. J was trimmed by 0 bases and V by 1 base; bases with no gene match: 5. The CDR3 DNA follows: TGCGCCAGCAGCCAAGCGGGACAGTGGTCGAACACCGGGGAGCTGTTTTTT. Protein: CASSQAGQWSNTGELFF.

V is TRBV18 and J is TRBJ2-7; D ambiguous. Trimming stripped 3 bases from V and 7 bases from J, with 13 bases between. CDR1 KGHSH and CDR2 LQKENI come from the germline V gene. The CDR3 has 13 residues. The CDR3 DNA sequence: TGTGCCAGCTCACCCTCTGTTGACTTTGAGCAGTACTTC. It specifies CASSPSVDFEQYF.

This clone was seen once. The rearrangement joins TRBV11-2 to TRBJ2-1, with D tentatively TRBD2 (6 bases). The CDR3 extends over 14 amino acids. The germline V gene has CDR1 SGHAT and CDR2 FQNNGV. The ends were cut back, 7 bases at V and 6 bases at J, with 16 bases in the middle. The CDR3 DNA is TGTGCCAGCATTCCTAGCGTCTCGTTCAATGAGCAGTTCTTC. This translates into CASIPSVSFNEQFF.

This clone was detected only once. The gene calls are TRBV7-3 and TRBJ1-1; TRBD1 is a possible D gene (5 bases). The CDR3 sequence is 13 residues long. V lost 1 base, J lost 10 bases, and 13 bases lay in between. Germline assignment: CDR1 SGHTA and CDR2 FQGTGA. CDR3 coding DNA: TGTGCCAGCAGCTTAAACCAGGGATTTGGAGCTTTCTTT. Translating gives CASSLNQGFGAFF. Drawing the rest from reference TRBV7-3 and TRBJ1-1, the complete variable domain is GAGVSQTPSNKVTEKGKYVELRCDPISGHTALYWYRQSLGQGPEFLIYFQGTGAADDSGLPNDRFFAVRPEGSVSTLKIQRTERGDSAVYLCASSLNQGFGAFFGQGTRLTVV.

The chain couples TRBV7-9 to TRBJ1-2; D is perhaps TRBD1 (6 bases). The CDR3 totals 16 residues. Trimming cost V 5 bases and J 4 bases, with 20 bases left between them. CDR1 is SEHNR and CDR2 is FQNEAQ in the germline V gene (reference sequence). CDR3 nucleotides: TGTGCCAGCAGCCTCTCCGGGGGGGGGCACCCCTATGGCTACACCTTC. This encodes CASSLSGGGHPYGYTF.

This chain connects TRBV9 to TRBJ2-2, with TRBD2 matching 12 bases. CDR3 length: 19 amino acids. The junction had 11 bases not matched to a gene; V was cut back by 0 bases and J by 5 bases. Germline CDR1 SGDLS, CDR2 YYNGEE. The CDR3 DNA is TGTGCCAGCAGCGTAGAAATCCTAGCGGGGGGGCGAACGACCGGGGAGCTGTTTTTT. Translating gives CASSVEILAGGRTTGELFF.

A few counts support this clone. The gene calls are TRBV5-1 and TRBJ1-1, with a tentative D call TRBD1 (5 bases). V lost 3 bases and J 6 bases, leaving 15 bases between the germline ends. Germline lookup yields CDR1 SGHRS and CDR2 YFSETQ. The CDR3 runs 14 residues. The CDR3 region has the DNA TGCGCCAGCAGCTCTGCATTAGGACACCCTGAAGCTTTCTTT. It codes for CASSSALGHPEAFF.

The chain joins TRBV28 to TRBJ1-5; 12 nucleotides align to TRBD1. The CDR3 has 13 residues. The ends lost 10 bases at V and 6 bases at J; junction bases unmatched: 4. Per the germline V gene, CDR1 is MDHEN and CDR2 is SYDVKM. The CDR3 spells CAKGTGGAQPQHF. CDR3 bases: TGTGCCAAAGGGACAGGGGGCGCTCAGCCCCAGCATTTT.